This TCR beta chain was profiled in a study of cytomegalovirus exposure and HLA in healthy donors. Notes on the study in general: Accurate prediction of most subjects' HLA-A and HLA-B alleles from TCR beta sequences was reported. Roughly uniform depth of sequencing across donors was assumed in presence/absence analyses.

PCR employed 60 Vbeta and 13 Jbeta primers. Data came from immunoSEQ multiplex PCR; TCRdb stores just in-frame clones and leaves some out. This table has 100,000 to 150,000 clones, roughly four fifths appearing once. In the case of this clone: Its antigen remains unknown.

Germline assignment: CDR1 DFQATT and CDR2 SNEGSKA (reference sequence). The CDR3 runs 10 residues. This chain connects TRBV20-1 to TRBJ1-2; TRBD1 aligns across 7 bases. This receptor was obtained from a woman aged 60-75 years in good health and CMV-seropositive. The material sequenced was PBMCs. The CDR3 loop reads CRGSGGGYTF. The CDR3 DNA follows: TGCAGGGGATCAGGGGGAGGCTACACCTTC.